These 15 T cell receptor beta chains were all obtained from the same sample, sequenced in a study of vaccination and CD4 T cells after COVID-19. Time point reported: late sampling 161 to 241 days after vaccination in a few convalescent patients. Treatment described: 10-day PBMC culture with coronavirus spike peptide pools or control peptides (ViraFEST assay). Scientists ran DNA taken from cultured CD4+ T cells through the Oncomine TCR Beta short-read assay for sequencing. A single record per CDR3 protein comes from TCRdb applying MiXCR to the PCR reads. The sample carries about 18,000 distinct CDR3 sequences, approximately 50% recorded once. Antigens of these TCRs are unknown. Here the sequenced sample was CD4+ T cells from blood, cultured in vitro, taken about 7 months after SARS-CoV-2 vaccination. These receptors originate from a human donor who had recovered from COVID-19.

The genes are TRBV6-1 and TRBJ1-2, with D unclear. V shed 8 bases and J shed 5 bases, with 15 bases lying between them. Per the germline V gene, CDR1 is MNHNS and CDR2 is SASEGT. The CDR3 covers 13 residues. CDR3 protein: CASHLHVQYGYTF. The CDR3 nucleotides are TGTGCCAGCCACTTACACGTCCAATATGGCTACACCTTC.

The sample holds one count of this clonotype. The gene calls are TRBV15 and TRBJ2-2; 9 positions match TRBD2. The germline CDR1 and CDR2 sequences are LNHNV and YYDKDF (reference sequence). V lost 6 bases, J lost 7 bases, and 12 bases stayed unmatched. There are 16 residues in the CDR3. CDR3 residues: CATRPGVAGDGGELFF. Here the CDR3 DNA reads TGTGCCACCAGACCCGGGGTAGCGGGGGATGGCGGGGAGCTGTTTTTT.

The chain joins TRBV20-1 to TRBJ2-1; 12 positions match TRBD2. Germline values: CDR1 DFQATT, CDR2 SNEGSKA (reference sequence). The CDR3 is made up of 13 amino acids. The J segment lost 12 bases and the V segment lost 6 bases, leaving 9 bases of the junction unmatched. The CDR3 region is CSASTSGGRGQFF. The CDR3 DNA follows: TGCAGTGCCAGCACTAGCGGGGGGCGTGGGCAGTTCTTC.

This chain links TRBV7-2 with TRBJ2-5; perhaps TRBD2 as D (6 bases). This CDR3 comprises 14 residues. Deletions cut 0 bases from V and 4 bases from J, with 9 bases between. In germline, CDR1 is SGHTA, CDR2 FQGNSA. The CDR3 DNA follows: TGTGCCAGCAGCTTAGCACTAGCAGCAGAGACCCAGTACTTC. Amino acid sequence: CASSLALAAETQYF.

V is TRBV19 and J is TRBJ1-2, with TRBD1 matching 9 bases. This CDR3 contains 14 residues. CDR1 and CDR2 (germline): LNHDA, SQIVND (reference sequence). V lost 1 base and J lost 8; bases outside the gene matches: 5. The CDR3 here is CASSIVGQGRGYTF. CDR3 sequence (DNA): TGTGCCAGTAGTATAGTTGGACAGGGGCGCGGCTACACCTTC.

This clonotype was counted a few times. The junction differs from germline at one of its ends, possibly a read error. CDR3 DNA sequence: TGTGCCAGCAGCCAACTCCCGGGACAGGGCTCCAACGAGCAGTACTTC. As protein: CASSQLPGQGSNEQYF. The chain employs TRBV6-1 and TRBJ2-7; 9 bases match TRBD1. The CDR3 runs 16 residues. Germline V CDR1 and CDR2: MNHNS, SASEGT.

The V and J genes are TRBV19 and TRBJ1-2; 7 bases agree with TRBD1. Germline assignment: CDR1 LNHDA and CDR2 SQIVND (reference sequence). Unmatched junction bases numbered 2, after V lost 5 bases and J lost 5 bases. CDR3 size: 12 residues. CDR3 nucleotides: TGTGCCAGTAGTCGACAGGGATATGGCTACACCTTC. Translated, it gives CASSRQGYGYTF.

This clonotype is medium-sized within its sample. The V and J genes are TRBV7-2 and TRBJ2-1, with 7 bases identical to TRBD2. The germline gives CDR1 SGHTA, CDR2 FQGNSA. Trimming removed 5 bases from V and 4 bases from J; junction bases left unmatched: 11. CDR3 length: 16 residues. In DNA, the CDR3 is TGTGCCAGCAGCCAACATCCTAGCGGAGCATACAATGAGCAGTTCTTC. Its protein is CASSQHPSGAYNEQFF.

This chain uses TRBV27 with TRBJ2-7, with 7 nucleotides matching TRBD1. Germline V CDR1 and CDR2: MNHEY, SMNVEV (reference sequence). With 6 bases clipped from V and 6 bases from J, the junction kept 8 bases outside the gene matches. This CDR3 is built from 13 residues. The CDR3 reads CASSRGQWGEQYF. CDR3 coding DNA: TGTGCCAGCAGCCGGGGACAGTGGGGCGAGCAGTACTTC.

The chain uses TRBV6-5 and TRBJ1-1; 7 bases match TRBD1. Per the germline V gene, CDR1 is MNHEY and CDR2 is SVGAGI. Unmatched junction bases numbered 10, after V lost 2 bases and J lost 4 bases. The CDR3 has 16 amino acids. CDR3: CASSYITQGYGTEAFF. CDR3 nucleotides: TGTGCCAGCAGTTACATAACACAGGGGTATGGCACTGAAGCTTTCTTT.

The genes are TRBV7-9 and TRBJ1-5; 12 bases match TRBD1. V lost 5 bases, J lost 6 bases, and 5 bases stayed unmatched. The CDR3 totals 15 residues. CDR1 is SEHNR and CDR2 is FQNEAQ in the germline V gene (reference sequence). The DNA of the CDR3 is TGTGCCAGCAGCCTGGGACAGGGGGCCGGTCAGCCCCAGCATTTT. Translating gives CASSLGQGAGQPQHF.

The chain is built from TRBV7-3 and TRBJ1-6; no clear D. With 2 bases removed from V and 11 bases from J, the gap between germline ends came to 10 bases. This CDR3 has 13 residues. Germline loops: CDR1 SGHTA, CDR2 FQGTGA. Written as DNA, the CDR3 is TGTGCCAGCAGCTTAGATCCCGGGACACCCCTCCACTTT. It is translated as CASSLDPGTPLHF.

This chain links TRBV7-9 with TRBJ2-7, with 7 bases that match TRBD1. The V gene's germline CDR1 is SEHNR and CDR2 FQNEAQ (reference sequence). V lost 5 bases to trimming and J lost 7 bases; unmatched junction nucleotides: 11. The CDR3 sequence is 14 residues long. The CDR3 is CASSLRQGEDEQYF. The CDR3, as DNA: TGTGCCAGCAGCCTCCGACAGGGCGAGGATGAGCAGTACTTC.

The genes are TRBV19 and TRBJ2-7, with D possibly matching TRBD2 (6 bases). The ends were cut back, 4 bases at V and 4 bases at J, with 14 bases in the middle. This CDR3 has 14 amino acids. The germline V gene has CDR1 LNHDA and CDR2 SQIVND (reference sequence). The CDR3 loop is CASSRTASGYEQYF. The DNA of the CDR3 is TGTGCCAGTAGTAGAACGGCCAGCGGGTACGAGCAGTACTTC.

V usage is TRBV7-8 and J usage is TRBJ1-5; D ambiguous. Per germline, CDR1 SGHVS and CDR2 FQNEAQ. The length of the CDR3 is 14 residues. The V gene lost 5 bases and the J gene lost 3 bases, with 11 bases spanning the gap. The CDR3 DNA follows: TGTGCCAGCAGCCAGGCGGTGGCCAATCAGCCCCAGCATTTT. Encoded protein: CASSQAVANQPQHF.